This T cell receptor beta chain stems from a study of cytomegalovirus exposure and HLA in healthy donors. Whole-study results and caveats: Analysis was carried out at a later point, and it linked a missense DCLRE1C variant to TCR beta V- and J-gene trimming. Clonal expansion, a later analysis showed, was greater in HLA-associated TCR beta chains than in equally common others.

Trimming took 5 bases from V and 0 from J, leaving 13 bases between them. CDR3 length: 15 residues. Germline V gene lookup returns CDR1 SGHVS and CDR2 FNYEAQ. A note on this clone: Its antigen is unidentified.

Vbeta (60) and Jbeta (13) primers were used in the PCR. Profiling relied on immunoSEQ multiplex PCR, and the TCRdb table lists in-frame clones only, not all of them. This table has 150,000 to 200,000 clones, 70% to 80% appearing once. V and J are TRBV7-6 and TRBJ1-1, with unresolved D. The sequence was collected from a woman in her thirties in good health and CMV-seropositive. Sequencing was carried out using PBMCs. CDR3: CASSHHGNLNTEAFF. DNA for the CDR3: TGTGCCAGCAGCCACCACGGGAACTTGAACACTGAAGCTTTCTTT.